This T cell receptor beta chain originates from a study of identical twins. Study-wide points: Twins showed weaker excess sharing in their beta out-of-frame sequences.

This clonotype has a handful of counts. The antigen is not known. The V end was cut by 7 bases, the J end by 3 bases, with 14 bases between. The CDR3 extends over 14 amino acids. Germline V CDR1 and CDR2: SEHNR, FQNEAQ (reference sequence). TCRdb independently ran MiXCR on the 5' RACE reads; one entry per CDR3 protein. The sample consists of approximately 220,000 distinct CDR3 sequences, approximately 9% of them appearing once. Sequenced: memory (CD45RO+) T cells sorted from blood. The source of this sequence is a woman younger than 30 in good health. This chain joins TRBV7-9 and TRBJ2-3; possibly TRBD1 for D (6 bases). CDR3 DNA: TGTGCCAGCAATCAGGGGTTTGGGACAGATACGCAGTATTTT. Translation gives CASNQGFGTDTQYF.